This T cell receptor beta chain was profiled in a study of blood T cell repertoires in COVID-19. Study information: Spain, Italy and the United States supplied samples that represented acute and convalescent COVID-19.

Participants' own reports of clinical history determined their cohort assignment. V shed 6 bases, J shed 4 bases, and the junction held 5 bases outside the gene matches. The CDR3 has 14 residues. Germline V gives CDR1 LNHDA, CDR2 SQIVND (reference sequence). Method: immunoSEQ multiplex PCR; TCRdb's copy keeps in-frame clones and lacks some. Here the sample spans 150,000 or so clones, about nine tenths being singletons. The receptor was derived from a woman aged 40 to 55 who had been exposed to COVID-19. The sample was PBMCs or T cells enriched from blood (not recorded which). The V gene is TRBV19, the J gene TRBJ2-1, with 8 bases matching TRBD1. CDR3 protein: CASSDRDRYNEQFF. DNA for the CDR3: TGTGCCAGTAGCGACCGGGACAGGTACAATGAGCAGTTCTTC. The full variable domain, in which reference TRBV19 and TRBJ2-1 provide the parts outside the CDR3, is DGGITQSPKYLFRKEGQNVTLSCEQNLNHDAMYWYRQDPGQGLRLIYYSQIVNDFQKGDIAEGYSVSREKKESFPLTVTSAQKNPTAFYLCASSDRDRYNEQFFGPGTRLTVL.